These T cell receptor beta chains were read from a single sample in a study of T cell responses to AZD1222 COVID-19 vaccine. The method was immunoSEQ multiplex PCR; TCRdb's version includes in-frame clones alone and lacks a portion of them. The sample consists of tens of thousands of clones, over 90% of them appearing once. The specimen comprised peripheral blood, sampled on day 0 of AZD1222 vaccination. These receptors all stem from an adult in good health. Each CDR3 is given with its conserved first and last residue. Fields, in order: V gene, clone size, J gene, D gene, CDR3 DNA, CDR3 protein. D genes are given only for firm matches. Where a row states a size, it is once, few, many or the class of an expanded clone; other rows omit it.

v_call: TRBV14; clone_size: -; j_call: TRBJ1-2; d_call: TRBD1; cdr3_nt: TGTGCCAGCAGCTACCTCGACAGGGACGGCTACACCTTC; cdr3_aa: CASSYLDRDGYTF
v_call: TRBV19; clone_size: -; j_call: TRBJ2-3; d_call: TRBD1; cdr3_nt: TGTGCCAGTAGTAGGGCCGGGACAGGGGGCTCAGATACGCAGTATTTT; cdr3_aa: CASSRAGTGGSDTQYF
v_call: TRBV28; clone_size: once; j_call: TRBJ1-5; d_call: TRBD1; cdr3_nt: TGTGCCAGCAGCTCCCGGGACAGGGCTAATCAGCCCCAGCATTTT; cdr3_aa: CASSSRDRANQPQHF
v_call: TRBV9; clone_size: -; j_call: TRBJ2-2; d_call: TRBD2; cdr3_nt: TGTGCCAGCAGCGTAGGAAAGCGGGGGGGCCTTGGCACCGGGGAGCTGTTTTTT; cdr3_aa: CASSVGKRGGLGTGELFF
v_call: TRBV27; clone_size: -; j_call: TRBJ2-7; d_call: TRBD2; cdr3_nt: TGTGCCAGCAGTTTAAGGGAGCGGGGGCGCCCCTACGAGCAGTACTTC; cdr3_aa: CASSLRERGRPYEQYF
v_call: TRBV5-1; clone_size: -; j_call: TRBJ1-2; d_call: -; cdr3_nt: TGCGCCAGCAGCCACCCGGCAGGCTATGGCTACACCTTC; cdr3_aa: CASSHPAGYGYTF
v_call: TRBV19; clone_size: -; j_call: TRBJ2-5; d_call: TRBD2; cdr3_nt: TGTGCCAGTAGTATGACTAGCGGGGGGCGCTGGGAGACCCAGTACTTC; cdr3_aa: CASSMTSGGRWETQYF
v_call: TRBV4-1; clone_size: -; j_call: TRBJ1-1; d_call: -; cdr3_nt: TGCGCCAGCAGCCTGACAGGCGGCTCGAACACTGAAGCTTTCTTT; cdr3_aa: CASSLTGGSNTEAFF
v_call: TRBV5-4; clone_size: -; j_call: TRBJ2-1; d_call: TRBD1; cdr3_nt: TGTGCCAGCAGCTTGGGGGGACAGGACTCCTACAATGAGCAGTTCTTC; cdr3_aa: CASSLGGQDSYNEQFF
v_call: TRBV28; clone_size: -; j_call: TRBJ1-5; d_call: -; cdr3_nt: TGTGCCAGCAGGGGAGGGGGATCTAGCAATCAGCCCCAGCATTTT; cdr3_aa: CASRGGGSSNQPQHF
v_call: TRBV6-5; clone_size: -; j_call: TRBJ2-2; d_call: -; cdr3_nt: TGTGCCAGCAGTTACTCTAAGTCTAGTTACACCGGGGAGCTGTTTTTT; cdr3_aa: CASSYSKSSYTGELFF
v_call: TRBV19; clone_size: -; j_call: TRBJ2-1; d_call: -; cdr3_nt: TGTGCCAGTAGCCCAGCCCCGGGGCCAGCTCAGGCCTCCTACAATGAGCAGTTCTTC; cdr3_aa: CASSPAPGPAQASYNEQFF
v_call: TRBV19; clone_size: -; j_call: TRBJ2-3; d_call: -; cdr3_nt: TGTGCCAGTTCGACAGAGTTCGATACGCAGTATTTT; cdr3_aa: CASSTEFDTQYF
v_call: TRBV6-6; clone_size: -; j_call: TRBJ1-1; d_call: -; cdr3_nt: TGTGCCAGCAACTCCCCGGGCGCGGGGACTGAAGCTTTCTTT; cdr3_aa: CASNSPGAGTEAFF
v_call: TRBV5-1; clone_size: -; j_call: TRBJ2-1; d_call: TRBD2; cdr3_nt: TGCGCCAGCAGCTCGAAGCGGGGATTAACTGATGAGCAGTTCTTC; cdr3_aa: CASSSKRGLTDEQFF
v_call: TRBV29-1; clone_size: -; j_call: TRBJ1-1; d_call: -; cdr3_nt: TGCAGCGTTGAGGGCAGGCAAAATACGAACACTGAAGCTTTCTTT; cdr3_aa: CSVEGRQNTNTEAFF
v_call: TRBV28; clone_size: -; j_call: TRBJ1-5; d_call: -; cdr3_nt: TGTGCCAGCAGTTTCACCCTATCCGGGAATCAGCCCCAGCATTTT; cdr3_aa: CASSFTLSGNQPQHF
v_call: TRBV7-8; clone_size: -; j_call: TRBJ2-7; d_call: TRBD1; cdr3_nt: TGTGCCAGCAGCTTTGTTCGGGACAGGGCTAAGTACGAGCAGTACTTC; cdr3_aa: CASSFVRDRAKYEQYF
v_call: TRBV7-2; clone_size: -; j_call: TRBJ2-4; d_call: -; cdr3_nt: TGTGCCAGCAGCCCCCTTGGGACGGTCAAAAACATTCAGTACTTC; cdr3_aa: CASSPLGTVKNIQYF
v_call: TRBV5-6; clone_size: -; j_call: TRBJ1-5; d_call: -; cdr3_nt: TGTGCCAGCACCCGATGGGGCAGTCCCAATCAGCCCCAGCATTTT; cdr3_aa: CASTRWGSPNQPQHF
v_call: TRBV28; clone_size: -; j_call: TRBJ1-5; d_call: TRBD1; cdr3_nt: TGTGCCAGCAGTTCCCCAGGACAGGGGCAAGGCAATCAGCCCCAGCATTTT; cdr3_aa: CASSSPGQGQGNQPQHF
v_call: TRBV5-5; clone_size: -; j_call: TRBJ1-1; d_call: TRBD1; cdr3_nt: TGTGCCAGCAGCTTGGAGGACAGGGGTAGGAACACTGAAGCTTTCTTT; cdr3_aa: CASSLEDRGRNTEAFF
v_call: TRBV5-4; clone_size: -; j_call: TRBJ1-2; d_call: TRBD1; cdr3_nt: TGTGCCAGCAGCTCGGGGGGGACAGGGGGTACTAACTATGGCTACACCTTC; cdr3_aa: CASSSGGTGGTNYGYTF